The present TCR beta chain was sequenced within a study of PD-1 blockade in classical Hodgkin lymphoma. Study as a whole: Patients had nivolumab dosed at 3 mg/kg, delivered intravenously every 2 weeks. Study outcomes and limitations: Reported baseline diversity: healthy donors highest, relapsed/refractory patients lowest. Complete responders had baseline diversity similar to newly diagnosed patients. Some patients began nivolumab under 1 year after ASCT. These patients were excluded from later analyses.

This CDR3 contains 12 residues. CDR1 is SGHTA, CDR2 FQGNSA, per germline. V lost 4 bases to trimming and J lost 10 bases, with 11 bases between them. Each patient's relapse followed autologous stem cell transplantation, and brentuximab vedotin exposure varied. TCRdb's table, derived via immunoSEQ multiplex PCR, lists solely in-frame clones and lacks some. The table records just under 30,000 clones, around 71% of them present only once. Notes on this clone: The antigen remains undetermined.

The chain links TRBV7-2 to TRBJ2-1; D ambiguous. This TCR was recovered from a human donor with classical Hodgkin lymphoma. The source material was peripheral blood mononuclear cells (PBMCs), sampled before the second cycle of nivolumab. The CDR3, as DNA: TGTGCCAGCAGCTACCGGTACGACGAGCAGTTCTTC. Translation: CASSYRYDEQFF.